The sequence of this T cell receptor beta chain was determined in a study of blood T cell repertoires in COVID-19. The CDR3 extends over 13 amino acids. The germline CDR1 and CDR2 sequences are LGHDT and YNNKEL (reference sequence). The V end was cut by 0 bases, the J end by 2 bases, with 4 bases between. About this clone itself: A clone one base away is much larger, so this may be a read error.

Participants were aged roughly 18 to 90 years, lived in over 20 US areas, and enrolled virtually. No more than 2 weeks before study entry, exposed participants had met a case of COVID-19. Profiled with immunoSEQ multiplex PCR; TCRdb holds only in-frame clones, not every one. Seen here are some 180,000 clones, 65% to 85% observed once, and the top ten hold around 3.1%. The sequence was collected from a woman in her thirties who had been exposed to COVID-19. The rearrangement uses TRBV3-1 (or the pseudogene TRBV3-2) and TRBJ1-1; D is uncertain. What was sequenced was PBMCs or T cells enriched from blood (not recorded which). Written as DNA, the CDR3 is TGTGCCAGCAGCCAAGACAGAAACACTGAAGCTTTCTTT. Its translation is CASSQDRNTEAFF.